This T cell receptor (beta chain) was found in a study of T cells in Graves' hyperthyroidism and ophthalmopathy. Findings and limits, study-wide: Most thyroid clonotypes that were expanded above 0.001 also turned up in blood.

Trimming cost V 0 bases and J 4 bases, with 12 bases left between them. Germline V lookup: CDR1 ENHRY, CDR2 SYGVKD. This CDR3 contains 15 residues. This clonotype appeared a few times. Its antigen is still unknown. What was amplified from RNA transcripts were TCR beta CDR3 regions. The HTBI primer set served for first-round RT-PCR of the TCR CDR3. TCRdb recomputed calls from the multiplex PCR reads with MiXCR, one row per CDR3 protein. The sample has a few hundred thousand distinct CDR3 sequences, more than 20% seen once. Patients aged 18 to 65 had newly diagnosed hyperthyroidism of under 2 months' duration.

The sample consisted of blood. The J gene is TRBJ1-1, the V gene TRBV10-3; D may be TRBD1 (5 bases). This receptor was obtained from a man in his fifties with Graves' hyperthyroidism. The CDR3 bases are TGTGCCATCAGTGAGTCGAATGGGGGGTTCACTGAAGCTTTCTTT. Its protein is CAISESNGGFTEAFF.